These 26 T cell receptor beta chains originate from one sample sequenced in a study of blood T cell repertoires in COVID-19. Clones were sequenced by immunoSEQ multiplex PCR, and TCRdb holds only the in-frame ones, with some missing. The profile shows 81,000 or so clones, around four fifths of them singletons. Sequenced: peripheral blood. All receptors come from a woman in her seventies with active or convalescent COVID-19.

The chain combines TRBV7-2 with TRBJ2-5; a weak D match, TRBD2 (7 bases). This CDR3 contains 14 residues. V lost 3 bases, J lost 5 bases, and 13 bases lay in between. Germline V gene sequence: CDR1 SGHTA, CDR2 FQGNSA. CDR3 bases: TGTGCCAGCAGCTTTGGGGGGGGCGGGGAGACCCAGTACTTC. Amino acid sequence: CASSFGGGGETQYF.

The V and J genes are TRBV25-1 and TRBJ2-5, with TRBD1 matching 8 bases. The V gene's germline CDR1 is MGHDK and CDR2 SYGVNS. After removal of 6 bases from V and 5 bases from J, the junction contained 8 bases not matched to a gene. CDR3 size: 14 residues. The CDR3 region is CASSLTGARETQYF. The DNA for the CDR3 is TGTGCCAGCAGCTTGACAGGGGCTAGGGAGACCCAGTACTTC.

V and J are TRBV5-3 and TRBJ2-1; weak D call: TRBD2 (5 bases). TRBV5-3 is recorded as an ORF, its role being uncertain. The CDR3 contains 14 residues. V was pared by 7 bases and J by 5 bases, with 16 bases between. The CDR3 protein is CARLGGYNDNEQFF. CDR3 DNA sequence: TGTGCCAGATTAGGAGGCTACAACGACAATGAGCAGTTCTTC.

This sequence joins TRBV5-4 and TRBJ1-4; D might be TRBD1 (6 bases). V shed 1 base and J shed 8 bases, with 15 bases lying between them. Germline V gene data show CDR1 as SGHNT and CDR2 as YYREEE (reference sequence). This CDR3 spans 15 amino acids. CDR3 DNA: TGTGCCAGCAGCTTGATGACAGGCCAGGGGGAAAAACTGTTTTTT. Its protein product is CASSLMTGQGEKLFF.

V is TRBV5-6 and J is TRBJ2-7, with 9 bases lining up with TRBD1. V shed 6 bases, J shed 4 bases, and the junction held 11 bases outside the gene matches. Germline V gives CDR1 SGHDT, CDR2 YYEEEE. The CDR3 is 15 amino acids. In nucleotides, the CDR3 is TGTGCCAGCAACCGCCGGGGGACAGGGTTGTACGAGCAGTACTTC. Its protein is CASNRRGTGLYEQYF.

The chain recombines TRBV2 with TRBJ1-5, with 10 bases that match TRBD1. The CDR3 contains 18 residues. After removal of 1 base from V and 6 bases from J, the junction contained 12 bases not matched to a gene. CDR1 and CDR2 (germline): SNHLY, FYNNEI. The CDR3 region is CASSEVGQGFSSGQPQHF. The CDR3 DNA is TGTGCCAGCAGTGAAGTGGGACAGGGGTTTTCTTCAGGTCAGCCCCAGCATTTT. The whole variable domain, remainder taken from reference TRBV2 and TRBJ1-5, is EPEVTQTPSHQVTQMGQEVILRCVPISNHLYFYWYRQILGQKVEFLVSFYNNEISEKSEIFDDQFSVERPDGSNFTLKIRSTKLEDSAMYFCASSEVGQGFSSGQPQHFGDGTRLSIL.

The chain links TRBV5-1 to TRBJ2-5; D is perhaps TRBD2 (5 bases). Trimming left V 2 bases short and J 4 bases short, with 6 bases between. The V gene's germline CDR1 is SGHRS and CDR2 YFSETQ. The CDR3 has 12 amino acids. CDR3: CASSFEGETQYF. CDR3 nucleotides: TGCGCCAGCAGCTTTGAGGGAGAGACCCAGTACTTC.

The chain combines TRBV19 with TRBJ2-3, with 8 bases identical to TRBD1. Trimming took 1 base from V and 8 from J; bases not matched to a gene: 23. This CDR3 contains 20 residues. Germline CDR1 and CDR2: LNHDA and SQIVND (reference sequence). Here the CDR3 reads CASSIGPPGGTGGTLVTQYF. The CDR3 DNA reads TGTGCCAGTAGTATAGGGCCTCCCGGAGGCACAGGGGGTACCCTAGTTACGCAGTATTTT.

The chain recombines TRBV11-2 with TRBJ1-2, with D perhaps matching TRBD1 (6 bases). The germline CDR1 and CDR2 sequences are SGHAT and FQNNGV. The CDR3 totals 14 residues. Between the trimmed V and J ends, which lost 4 bases and 8 bases, there was a span of 17 bases. As DNA, the CDR3 is TGTGCCAGCAGCTATTCTGGTGGGGGCGACGGCTACACCTTC. Protein product: CASSYSGGGDGYTF. Full variable domain (remainder filled in from reference TRBV11-2 and TRBJ1-2): EAGVAQSPRYKIIEKRQSVAFWCNPISGHATLYWYQQILGQGPKLLIQFQNNGVVDDSQLPKDRFSAERLKGVDSTLKIQPAKLEDSAVYLCASSYSGGGDGYTFGSGTRLTVV.

The chain is built from TRBV2 and TRBJ2-5; 10 positions match TRBD1. Trimming took 4 bases from V and 7 from J; bases not matched to a gene: 9. CDR3 length: 15 residues. Germline V gene sequence: CDR1 SNHLY, CDR2 FYNNEI. The CDR3 loop is CASSANGQGVSTQYF. CDR3 coding DNA: TGTGCCAGCAGTGCAAACGGACAGGGGGTATCGACCCAGTACTTC.

The chain employs TRBV15 and TRBJ2-5, with D possibly TRBD2 on 7 matching bases. Germline values: CDR1 LNHNV, CDR2 YYDKDF (reference sequence). The V end lost 3 bases, the J end lost 1 base, and 9 bases lay between the germline ends. CDR3 length equals 14 residues. CDR3 DNA sequence: TGTGCCACCAGCAGCCGGGGGGCCCAAGAGACCCAGTACTTC. It yields the protein CATSSRGAQETQYF. The variable domain in full, with the rest retrieved from reference TRBV15 and TRBJ2-5, is DAMVIQNPRYQVTQFGKPVTLSCSQTLNHNVMYWYQQKSSQAPKLLFHYYDKDFNNEADTPDNFQSRRPNTSFCFLDIRSPGLGDTAMYLCATSSRGAQETQYFGPGTRLLVL.

The chain carries TRBV7-2 and TRBJ2-7; possibly TRBD2 for D (6 bases). This CDR3 comprises 15 residues. Trimming removed 5 bases at V and 4 bases at J, with 18 bases between. Germline V gene lookup returns CDR1 SGHTA and CDR2 FQGNSA. CDR3 sequence (DNA): TGTGCCAGCAGCGCTTTTCCCGGGGAGGCGTACGAGCAGTACTTC. As protein: CASSAFPGEAYEQYF.

The J gene is TRBJ2-7, the V gene TRBV5-1; unclear D gene. This CDR3 has 12 amino acids. Germline V gene sequence: CDR1 SGHRS, CDR2 YFSETQ. V lost 0 bases and J lost 3, with 4 bases in between. In DNA, the CDR3 is TGCGCCAGCAGCTTGGGTCACTACGAGCAGTACTTC. Amino acids: CASSLGHYEQYF.

This clone has only one observation. The chain recombines TRBV10-3 with TRBJ1-3; TRBD1 might be the D (6 bases). Looked up from germline, CDR1 is ENHRY and CDR2 is SYGVKD. V was shortened by 4 bases and J by 5 bases, with 12 bases between the two germline ends. This CDR3 spans 14 amino acids. The CDR3 bases are TGTGCCATCAGTGCTCCCGGGACAAGAAACACCATATATTTT. This encodes CAISAPGTRNTIYF.

The V gene is TRBV12-3 or TRBV12-4, the J gene TRBJ1-5; tentative D call: TRBD1 (5 bases). The germline V and J ends were trimmed by 7 bases and 7 bases, with 14 bases remaining between them. The CDR3 has 13 residues. The CDR3 is CASIWGEGQPQHF. The CDR3, as DNA: TGTGCCAGCATATGGGGGGAAGGACAGCCCCAGCATTTT.

The J gene is TRBJ1-2, the V gene TRBV28, with TRBD1 as a possible D gene (6 bases). V was shortened by 5 bases and J by 2 bases, with 15 bases between the two germline ends. This CDR3 contains 15 residues. The germline V gene encodes CDR1 MDHEN and CDR2 SYDVKM. The CDR3 nucleotides read TGTGCCAGCAGTCCCCCCAGGGGAGTAAACTATGGCTACACCTTC. The encoded protein is CASSPPRGVNYGYTF.

The J gene is TRBJ2-1, the V gene TRBV5-1; D unresolved. The germline gives CDR1 SGHRS, CDR2 YFSETQ. The germline V and J ends were trimmed by 0 bases and 4 bases, with 8 bases remaining between them. The CDR3 is made up of 14 amino acids. CDR3 coding DNA: TGCGCCAGCAGCTTGGACACCTTATACAATGAGCAGTTCTTC. Protein product: CASSLDTLYNEQFF.

The V and J genes are TRBV2 and TRBJ1-6; D might be TRBD1 (6 bases). The CDR3 covers 16 residues. V lost 9 bases to trimming and J lost 2 bases, with 17 bases between them. The germline CDR1 and CDR2 sequences are SNHLY and FYNNEI. CDR3 DNA: TGTGCCAGTGCCGGGACACTTGGGGCCTATAATTCACCCCTCCACTTT. Translating gives CASAGTLGAYNSPLHF. Full variable domain (rest looked up from reference TRBV2 and TRBJ1-6): EPEVTQTPSHQVTQMGQEVILRCVPISNHLYFYWYRQILGQKVEFLVSFYNNEISEKSEIFDDQFSVERPDGSNFTLKIRSTKLEDSAMYFCASAGTLGAYNSPLHFGNGTRLTVT.

The chain uses TRBV11-2 and TRBJ2-5, with 9 bases identical to TRBD1. Germline trimming cut 5 bases from V and 8 bases from J; bases unmatched to any gene: 9. CDR1 and CDR2 from the germline V gene are SGHAT and FQNNGV. This CDR3 has 14 amino acids. The CDR3 coding sequence is TGTGCCAGCAGCCACCTAGGACAGGGGAACACCCAGTACTTC. This sequence encodes CASSHLGQGNTQYF.

This sequence joins TRBV24-1 and TRBJ2-5; D is unresolved. Germline V gene data show CDR1 as KGHDR and CDR2 as SFDVKD. Trimming took off 7 bases at V and 5 bases at J, with 10 bases between the two ends. The CDR3 consists of 12 residues. CDR3: CATSDSMETQYF. CDR3 coding DNA: TGTGCCACCAGCGACTCAATGGAGACCCAGTACTTC.

Notes on this clone: Other DNA variants within this sample encode the same CDR3. This sequence joins TRBV6-5 and TRBJ1-6; 7 nucleotides match TRBD1. Germline V gives CDR1 MNHEY, CDR2 SVGAGI. The CDR3 is 14 residues long. The J segment lost 7 bases and the V segment lost 4 bases, leaving 4 bases of the junction unmatched. The CDR3 DNA reads TGTGCCAGCAGTTCTGGGACAGCCAATTCACCCCTCCACTTT. It encodes CASSSGTANSPLHF.

This clone was seen more than once but under ten times. The rearrangement links TRBV5-6 to TRBJ2-7; the match to TRBD1 covers 10 bases. The CDR3 is made up of 16 amino acids. Per germline, CDR1 SGHDT and CDR2 YYEEEE. V trimming: 5 bases; J trimming: 4 bases; junction bases outside the gene matches: 12. CDR3: CASRLRRTGGVYEQYF. CDR3 nucleotides: TGTGCCAGCAGGCTACGGCGGACAGGGGGAGTATACGAGCAGTACTTC.

DNA for the CDR3: TGCAGCGTTGACCGGGACAGGGTCAATGAGCAGTTCTTC. Its protein is CSVDRDRVNEQFF. The rearrangement links TRBV29-1 to TRBJ2-1; 9 nucleotides agree with TRBD1. The CDR3 contains 13 residues. J lost 6 bases, V lost 3 bases, and 3 bases had no gene match. Per germline, CDR1 SQVTM and CDR2 ANQGSEA.

V and J are TRBV6-5 and TRBJ2-3; 8 nucleotides agree with TRBD2. The CDR3 has 15 residues. The trim removed 5 bases at V and 3 bases at J, leaving 7 bases unmatched. The V gene's germline CDR1 is MNHEY and CDR2 SVGAGI. The CDR3 loop reads CASSPGGGWTDTQYF. The CDR3 bases are TGTGCCAGCAGTCCGGGGGGGGGCTGGACAGATACGCAGTATTTT.

The chain recombines TRBV7-9 with TRBJ1-6; D perhaps matches TRBD1 (6 bases). Trimming cost V 5 bases and J 18 bases, with 23 bases left between them. This CDR3 region has 14 residues. Germline V lookup: CDR1 SEHNR, CDR2 FQNEAQ (reference sequence). The CDR3 is CASSRVGTPSSYHF. For the CDR3, the DNA is TGTGCCAGCAGCCGGGTAGGGACACCTTCCTCCTACCACTTT. Full variable domain (rest looked up from reference TRBV7-9 and TRBJ1-6): DTGVSQNPRHKITKRGQNVTFRCDPISEHNRLYWYRQTLGQGPEFLTYFQNEAQLEKSRLLSDRFSAERPKGSFSTLEIQRTEQGDSAMYLCASSRVGTPSSYHFGNGTRLTVT.

The J gene is TRBJ1-1, the V gene TRBV7-2; 7 bases match TRBD1. The CDR3 runs to 16 residues. V lost 5 bases to trimming and J lost 11 bases; unmatched junction nucleotides: 20. Germline values: CDR1 SGHTA, CDR2 FQGNSA. CDR3 region: CASSPNRGPGALGAFF. CDR3 in DNA: TGTGCCAGCAGCCCAAACAGGGGCCCCGGGGCACTAGGGGCTTTCTTT.